This TCR beta chain was retrieved from a study of T cell repertoires in cytomegalovirus infection. Study-wide context: It can be stated that public TCR beta signatures indicated CMV infection as well as a matching HLA type.

This clonotype was picked up a small number of times. Its antigen is not known. TCRdb redid the calling of the reads with MiXCR, one entry per CDR3 protein. The data show 500,000 to 600,000 distinct CDR3 sequences, about 15% seen once. The CDR3 contains 18 residues. Trimming cost V 1 base and J 0 bases, with 19 bases left between them. CDR1 is SGHAT, CDR2 FQNNGV, per germline. Study results and caveats: Cumulated frequencies of public TCR beta families served to identify carriers of CMV plus the relevant HLA.

This TCR derives from a human donor in good health (CMV status not recorded). Some clones in this sample may be carry-over from other donors' samples. The material sequenced was CD8+ T cells from PBMCs. The gene calls are TRBV11-2 and TRBJ2-7; weak D call: TRBD2 (6 bases). Written as DNA, the CDR3 is TGTGCCAGCAGCTTAGGCCCCGCGGGGACCGAAAACTCCTACGAGCAGTACTTC. It specifies CASSLGPAGTENSYEQYF.